These 28 T cell receptor beta chains share one sample of origin, sequenced in a study of CD8+ T cells in alopecia areata. Treatment defined: oral pan-JAK inhibitor, 5-10 mg twice daily. As the sequencing template, cDNA was produced by extracting RNA and reverse transcribing it. The data were produced by immunoSEQ multiplex PCR, yet TCRdb's version contains in-frame clones alone and is incomplete. The sample shows some 170,000 clones, approximately 52% of them seen only once. Sample: CD4+ T cells sorted from blood, taken at week 56, from a patient treated with tofacitinib. These receptors were obtained from a human donor with alopecia areata.

V gene TRBV10-3 combines with J gene TRBJ1-5; a weak D match, TRBD1 (6 bases). V gave up 2 bases and J gave up 6 bases, with 14 bases separating them. CDR3 size: 15 residues. Germline lookup yields CDR1 ENHRY and CDR2 SYGVKD. This CDR3 reads CAISEATGNSQPQHF. The CDR3 region has the DNA TGTGCCATCAGTGAGGCTACAGGGAATAGTCAGCCCCAGCATTTT.

The chain uses TRBV29-1 and TRBJ1-1, with D perhaps TRBD1 (6 bases). The CDR3 runs 14 residues. Germline values: CDR1 SQVTM, CDR2 ANQGSEA. V lost 4 bases and J 2 bases, leaving 14 bases between the germline ends. CDR3 bases: TGCAGCGTTGGCGTACTCAGGGGTAACACTGAAGCTTTCTTT. It is translated as CSVGVLRGNTEAFF.

The chain joins TRBV29-1 to TRBJ1-4; D is uncertain. In germline, CDR1 is SQVTM, CDR2 ANQGSEA. The CDR3 runs 11 residues. V lost 4 bases and J 8 bases, leaving 8 bases between the germline ends. The CDR3 sequence: CSVGHGEKLFF. DNA for the CDR3: TGCAGCGTTGGGCATGGGGAAAAACTGTTTTTT.

This clone has only a few counts. The chain has TRBV29-1 and TRBJ2-5; 7 bases match TRBD2. CDR1 is SQVTM and CDR2 is ANQGSEA in the germline V gene. The CDR3 length is 13 residues. V gave up 1 base and J gave up 5 bases; unmatched junction bases: 4. This chain's CDR3 is CSVEGLAGETQYF. DNA for the CDR3: TGCAGCGTTGAAGGACTAGCTGGGGAGACCCAGTACTTC.

The genes are TRBV7-8 and TRBJ2-5; 10 positions match TRBD2. The CDR3 loop spans 15 amino acids. V lost 6 bases to trimming and J lost 5 bases; unmatched junction nucleotides: 9. CDR1 SGHVS and CDR2 FQNEAQ come from the germline V gene. CDR3 sequence reads: CASSPLAGLVETQYF. The CDR3 region has the DNA TGTGCCAGCAGTCCACTAGCGGGGTTGGTTGAGACCCAGTACTTC.

Only a few counts were recorded for this clone. The gene calls are TRBV18 and TRBJ2-1, with D possibly being TRBD1 (6 bases). Germline assignment: CDR1 KGHSH and CDR2 LQKENI. V was pared by 8 bases and J by 2 bases, with 10 bases between. The CDR3 has 13 amino acids. The CDR3 sequence: CASADSTYNEQFF. The CDR3 DNA reads TGTGCCAGCGCGGACAGCACCTACAATGAGCAGTTCTTC. The whole variable domain, filled in from reference TRBV18 and TRBJ2-1, reads NAGVMQNPRHLVRRRGQEARLRCSPMKGHSHVYWYRQLPEEGLKFMVYLQKENIIDESGMPKERFSAEFPKEGPSILRIQQVVRGDSAAYFCASADSTYNEQFFGPGTRLTVL.

The V call is TRBV4-1, the J call TRBJ1-6, with TRBD1 identical over 8 bases. V lost 4 bases, J lost 10 bases, and 12 bases stayed unmatched. Germline V gives CDR1 MGHRA, CDR2 YSYEKL. This CDR3 contains 16 residues. In nucleotides, the CDR3 is TGCGCCAGCAGCCCAGGGACCCGGACAGGGTTGTCACCCCTCCACTTT. The encoded protein is CASSPGTRTGLSPLHF.

The chain recombines TRBV15 with TRBJ2-1, with 10 bases lining up with TRBD2. After removal of 0 bases from V and 10 bases from J, the junction contained 6 bases not matched to a gene. CDR1 is LNHNV, CDR2 YYDKDF, per germline (reference sequence). The CDR3 has 15 residues. In nucleotides, the CDR3 is TGTGCCACCAGCAGAGAGGTAGCGGGGGGCCCCGAGCAGTTCTTC. The encoded protein is CATSREVAGGPEQFF.

This clone was counted a few times. The chain uses TRBV5-1 and TRBJ2-1; 11 bases match TRBD1. The CDR3 length is 15 residues. Trimming cost V 4 bases and J 6 bases; bases outside gene matches: 6. Germline assignment: CDR1 SGHRS and CDR2 YFSETQ. The CDR3 coding sequence is TGCGCCAGCAGCCTGGACAGGGGGCTTGGCAATGAGCAGTTCTTC. This translates into CASSLDRGLGNEQFF.

This clone was recorded a few times. The gene calls are TRBV7-6 and TRBJ1-2, with 7 bases identical to TRBD1. This CDR3 region has 13 residues. Trimming cost V 3 bases and J 6 bases; bases outside gene matches: 4. Germline V CDR1 and CDR2: SGHVS, FNYEAQ. CDR3: CASSFTGEDGYTF. The CDR3 nucleotides are TGTGCCAGCAGCTTTACAGGGGAAGATGGCTACACCTTC.

The rearrangement links TRBV2 to TRBJ1-5; D unclear. V gave up 5 bases and J gave up 0 bases, with 11 bases separating them. The CDR3 consists of 15 residues. CDR1 is SNHLY and CDR2 is FYNNEI in the germline V gene. The CDR3 region is CASSREALSNQPQHF. CDR3 sequence (DNA): TGTGCCAGCAGTAGGGAGGCCCTTAGCAATCAGCCCCAGCATTTT.

V and J are TRBV7-9 and TRBJ1-3, with TRBD1 as a possible D gene (5 bases). Trimming shortened V by 7 bases and J by 3 bases, and 22 bases separated the two germline ends. This CDR3 comprises 17 residues. Germline-derived CDR1 and CDR2 are SEHNR and FQNEAQ (reference sequence). The CDR3 protein is CASNPPGPELHGNTIYF. The DNA of the CDR3 is TGTGCCAGCAACCCCCCGGGGCCGGAGCTGCATGGAAACACCATATATTTT. Drawing the rest from reference TRBV7-9 and TRBJ1-3, the complete variable domain is DTGVSQNPRHKITKRGQNVTFRCDPISEHNRLYWYRQTLGQGPEFLTYFQNEAQLEKSRLLSDRFSAERPKGSFSTLEIQRTEQGDSAMYLCASNPPGPELHGNTIYFGEGSWLTVV.

V usage is TRBV27 and J usage is TRBJ2-7, with 8 bases fitting TRBD2. The CDR3 has 14 amino acids. The junction had 5 bases not matched to a gene; V was cut back by 5 bases and J by 2 bases. The germline gives CDR1 MNHEY, CDR2 SMNVEV (reference sequence). CDR3 sequence: CASSTERGPYEQYF. Written as DNA, the CDR3 is TGTGCCAGCAGTACCGAGCGGGGGCCCTACGAGCAGTACTTC.

DNA of the CDR3: TGCAGCGTTGTAGGCCAGGGGCAAGCGGGGACCCAGTACTTC. Translating it yields CSVVGQGQAGTQYF. J is TRBJ2-5 and V is TRBV29-1, with D perhaps assigned TRBD1 or TRBD2 (6 bases each). CDR1 SQVTM and CDR2 ANQGSEA come from the germline V gene. V lost 4 bases, J lost 7 bases, and 19 bases lay in between. The length of the CDR3 is 14 residues.

The CDR3 sequence is CAWSVLLVGGYTF. The DNA for the CDR3 is TGTGCCTGGAGTGTTCTGCTGGTTGGTGGCTACACCTTC. The rearrangement links TRBV30 to TRBJ1-2; D unresolved. The ends were cut back, 0 bases at V and 7 bases at J, with 12 bases in the middle. The germline V gene encodes CDR1 GTSNPN and CDR2 SVGIG (reference sequence). This CDR3 contains 13 residues.

The J gene is TRBJ2-2, the V gene TRBV7-9, with 9 bases lining up with TRBD1. Germline CDR1 is SEHNR and CDR2 is FQNEAQ (reference sequence). CDR3 length: 15 amino acids. V was clipped by 5 bases and J by 3 bases; unmatched bases: 4. The CDR3 is CASSPDRGYTGELFF. CDR3 bases: TGTGCCAGCAGCCCCGACAGGGGGTACACCGGGGAGCTGTTTTTT.

This clone was counted only a few times. The chain joins TRBV15 to TRBJ2-5; D call uncertain. CDR3 length: 14 amino acids. Between the trimmed V and J ends, which lost 0 bases and 4 bases, there was a span of 9 bases. Germline V gives CDR1 LNHNV, CDR2 YYDKDF (reference sequence). Here the CDR3 DNA reads TGTGCCACCAGCAGAGATAATGGTCGAGAGACCCAGTACTTC. Translating it yields CATSRDNGRETQYF.

The chain employs TRBV2 and TRBJ2-5; the D is unclear. The germline V gene encodes CDR1 SNHLY and CDR2 FYNNEI. The CDR3 is made up of 11 amino acids. Trimming stripped 8 bases from V and 0 bases from J, with 4 bases between. CDR3: CASEYQETQYF. CDR3 DNA: TGTGCCAGCGAGTACCAAGAGACCCAGTACTTC.

The gene calls are TRBV2 and TRBJ1-2, with D unclear. Germline CDR1 reads SNHLY; CDR2 reads FYNNEI. CDR3 length: 13 amino acids. The V end was cut by 7 bases, the J end by 6 bases, with 15 bases between. The CDR3 spells CASNLRGSDGYTF. The CDR3 nucleotides read TGTGCCAGCAATCTAAGAGGGTCGGATGGCTACACCTTC.

The J gene is TRBJ1-6, the V gene TRBV30, with D possibly matching TRBD1 (5 bases). Trimming pared 3 bases from V and 6 bases from J, leaving 30 bases between. The CDR3 contains 20 residues. Germline V gene sequence: CDR1 GTSNPN, CDR2 SVGIG (reference sequence). The CDR3 loop is CAWSVQRGFGRGPLNSPLHF. In nucleotides, the CDR3 is TGTGCCTGGAGCGTACAGCGGGGTTTTGGGAGGGGCCCTCTTAATTCACCCCTCCACTTT.

The chain uses TRBV6-1 and TRBJ2-1; TRBD1 aligns across 10 bases. Trimming removed 4 bases from V and 1 base from J; junction bases left unmatched: 1. CDR3 length: 15 amino acids. CDR1 and CDR2 from the germline V gene are MNHNS and SASEGT. CDR3 loop: CASSADRGSYNEQFF. In DNA, the CDR3 is TGTGCCAGCAGTGCGGACAGGGGGTCCTACAATGAGCAGTTCTTC.

DNA of the CDR3: TGTGCCAGCAGCTTGCTGGCCGGGCAAGAGACCCAGTACTTC. Amino acids: CASSLLAGQETQYF. V and J are TRBV5-4 and TRBJ2-5; D remains ambiguous. The CDR3 is made up of 14 amino acids. The V gene lost 1 base and the J gene lost 2 bases, with 9 bases spanning the gap. The V gene's germline CDR1 is SGHNT and CDR2 YYREEE (reference sequence).

The rearrangement links TRBV29-1 to TRBJ1-1; tentatively, D is TRBD1 (5 bases). Germline values: CDR1 SQVTM, CDR2 ANQGSEA. Trimming shortened V by 7 bases and J by 7 bases, and 16 bases separated the two germline ends. The CDR3 spans 12 residues. CDR3 nucleotide sequence: TGCAGCGCCCCATCTTCGGGGCTTGAAGCTTTCTTT. This translates into CSAPSSGLEAFF.

This chain links TRBV7-2 with TRBJ1-1; the D is unclear. The germline CDR1 and CDR2 sequences are SGHTA and FQGNSA. Trimming removed 4 bases at V and 4 bases at J, with 13 bases between. The CDR3 loop spans 14 amino acids. Written as DNA, the CDR3 is TGTGCCAGCAGCTCGGAATTGGCGGGCACTGAAGCTTTCTTT. Residues: CASSSELAGTEAFF.

This chain connects TRBV29-1 to TRBJ1-1; D gene ambiguous. The CDR3 is 11 residues long. CDR1 is SQVTM and CDR2 is ANQGSEA in the germline V gene. CDR3 loop: CSFAFGPEAFF. CDR3 coding DNA: TGCAGTTTTGCGTTCGGGCCTGAAGCTTTCTTT.

This rearrangement joins TRBV28 to TRBJ1-4; 10 nucleotides align to TRBD1. This CDR3 has 15 amino acids. Per germline, CDR1 MDHEN and CDR2 SYDVKM. V was clipped by 6 bases and J by 7 bases; unmatched bases: 8. The CDR3 region has the DNA TGTGCCAGCAGCTCCCCGGGACAGGGGAGTGAAAAACTGTTTTTT. Its protein product is CASSSPGQGSEKLFF.

This clone was found a few times. V and J are TRBV19 and TRBJ1-2; a weak D match, TRBD1 (5 bases). Germline CDR1 is LNHDA and CDR2 is SQIVND (reference sequence). This CDR3 is 13 amino acids long. Trimming shortened V by 7 bases and J by 2 bases, and 11 bases separated the two germline ends. The CDR3 nucleotides are TGTGCCAGTACCCCTCGGGGGAACTATGGCTACACCTTC. Its translation is CASTPRGNYGYTF. The variable domain in full, completed from reference TRBV19 and TRBJ1-2, reads DGGITQSPKYLFRKEGQNVTLSCEQNLNHDAMYWYRQDPGQGLRLIYYSQIVNDFQKGDIAEGYSVSREKKESFPLTVTSAQKNPTAFYLCASTPRGNYGYTFGSGTRLTVV.

This chain links TRBV29-1 with TRBJ2-5; D is tentatively TRBD1 or TRBD2 (5 bases each). The CDR3 loop spans 14 amino acids. Germline V gives CDR1 SQVTM, CDR2 ANQGSEA. The ends were cut back, 8 bases at V and 1 base at J, with 17 bases in the middle. The DNA of the CDR3 is TGCAGCACGGGACCGGGACGGCTCCAAGAGACCCAGTACTTC. Protein: CSTGPGRLQETQYF.